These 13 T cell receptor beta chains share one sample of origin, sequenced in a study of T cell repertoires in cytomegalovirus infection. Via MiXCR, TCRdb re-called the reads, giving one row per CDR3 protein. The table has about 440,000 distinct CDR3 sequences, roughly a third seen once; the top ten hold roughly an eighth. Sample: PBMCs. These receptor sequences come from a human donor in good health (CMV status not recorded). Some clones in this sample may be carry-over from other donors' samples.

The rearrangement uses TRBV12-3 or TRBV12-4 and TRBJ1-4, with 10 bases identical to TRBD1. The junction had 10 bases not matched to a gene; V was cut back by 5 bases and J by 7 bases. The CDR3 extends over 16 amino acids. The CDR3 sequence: CASSPGQGLWGEKLFF. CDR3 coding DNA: TGTGCCAGCAGTCCGGGACAGGGGCTGTGGGGTGAAAAACTGTTTTTT.

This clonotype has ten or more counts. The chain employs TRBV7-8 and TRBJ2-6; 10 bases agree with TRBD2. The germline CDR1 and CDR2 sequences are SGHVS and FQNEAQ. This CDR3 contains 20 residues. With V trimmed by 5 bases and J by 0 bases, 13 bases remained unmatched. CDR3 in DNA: TGTGCCAGCAGCGCCCTGGTAGCGGGGGGAAAGAGCTCTGGGGCCAACGTCCTGACTTTC. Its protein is CASSALVAGGKSSGANVLTF. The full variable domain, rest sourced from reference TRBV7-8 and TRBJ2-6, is GAGVSQSPRYKVAKRGQDVALRCDPISGHVSLFWYQQALGQGPEFLTYFQNEAQLDKSGLPSDRFFAERPEGSVSTLKIQRTQQEDSAVYLCASSALVAGGKSSGANVLTFGAGSRLTVL.

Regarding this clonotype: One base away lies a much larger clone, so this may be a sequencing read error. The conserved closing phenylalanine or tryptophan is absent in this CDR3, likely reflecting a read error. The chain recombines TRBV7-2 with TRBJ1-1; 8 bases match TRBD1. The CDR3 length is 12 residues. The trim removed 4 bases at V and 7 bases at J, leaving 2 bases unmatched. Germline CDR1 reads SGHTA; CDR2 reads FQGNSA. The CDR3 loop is CASSSGTGEAFI. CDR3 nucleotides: TGTGCCAGCAGCTCCGGGACAGGTGAAGCTTTCATT.

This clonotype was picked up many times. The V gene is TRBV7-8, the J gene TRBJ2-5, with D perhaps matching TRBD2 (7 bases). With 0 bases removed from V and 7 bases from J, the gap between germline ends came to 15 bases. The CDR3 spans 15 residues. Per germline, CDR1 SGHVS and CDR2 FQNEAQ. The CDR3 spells CASSLAGGLTGTQYF. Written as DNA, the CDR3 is TGTGCCAGCAGCTTAGCGGGGGGGCTGACCGGGACCCAGTACTTC.

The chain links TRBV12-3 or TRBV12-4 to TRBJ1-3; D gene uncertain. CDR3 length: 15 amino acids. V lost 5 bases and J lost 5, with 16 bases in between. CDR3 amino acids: CASSPSGARRNTIYF. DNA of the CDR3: TGTGCCAGCAGTCCCTCGGGTGCCAGAAGAAACACCATATATTTT.

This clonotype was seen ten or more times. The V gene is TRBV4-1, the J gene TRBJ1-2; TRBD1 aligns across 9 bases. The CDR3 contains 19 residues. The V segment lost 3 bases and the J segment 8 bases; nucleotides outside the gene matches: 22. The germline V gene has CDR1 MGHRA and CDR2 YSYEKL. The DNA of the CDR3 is TGCGCCAGCAGCCAGACCCGGGACAGGGTACACATTGATCGAGGGGGCTACACCTTC. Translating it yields CASSQTRDRVHIDRGGYTF.

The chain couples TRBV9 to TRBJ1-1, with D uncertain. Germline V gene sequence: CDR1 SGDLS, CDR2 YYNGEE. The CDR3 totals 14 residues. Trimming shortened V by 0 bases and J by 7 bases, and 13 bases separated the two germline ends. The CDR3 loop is CASSVDGGGGEAFF. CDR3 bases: TGTGCCAGCAGCGTAGACGGTGGTGGAGGTGAAGCTTTCTTT.

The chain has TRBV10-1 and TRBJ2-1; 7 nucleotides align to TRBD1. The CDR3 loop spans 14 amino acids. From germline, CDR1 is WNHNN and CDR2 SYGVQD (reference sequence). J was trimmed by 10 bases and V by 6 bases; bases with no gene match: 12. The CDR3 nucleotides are TGCGCCAGCAGCCGAACAGGGGAGTGGGAGGAGCAGTTCTTC. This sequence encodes CASSRTGEWEEQFF.

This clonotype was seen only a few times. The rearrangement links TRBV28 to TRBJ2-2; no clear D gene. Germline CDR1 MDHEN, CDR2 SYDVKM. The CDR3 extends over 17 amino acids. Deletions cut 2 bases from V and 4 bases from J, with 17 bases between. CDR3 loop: CASSLEIGLHTTGELFF. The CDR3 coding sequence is TGTGCCAGCAGTTTAGAAATCGGGCTACACACCACCGGGGAGCTGTTTTTT. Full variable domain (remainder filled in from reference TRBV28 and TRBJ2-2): DVKVTQSSRYLVKRTGEKVFLECVQDMDHENMFWYRQDPGLGLRLIYFSYDVKMKEKGDIPEGYSVSREKKERFSLILESASTNQTSMYLCASSLEIGLHTTGELFFGEGSRLTVL.

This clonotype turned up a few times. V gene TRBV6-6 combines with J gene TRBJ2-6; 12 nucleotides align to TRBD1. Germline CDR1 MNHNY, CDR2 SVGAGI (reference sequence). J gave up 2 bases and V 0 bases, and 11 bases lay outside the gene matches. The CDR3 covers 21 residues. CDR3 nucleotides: TGTGCCAGCAGTTACTCGGGGTCCCGGGGACAGGGGGCTGCTGGGGCCAACGTCCTGACTTTC. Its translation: CASSYSGSRGQGAAGANVLTF.

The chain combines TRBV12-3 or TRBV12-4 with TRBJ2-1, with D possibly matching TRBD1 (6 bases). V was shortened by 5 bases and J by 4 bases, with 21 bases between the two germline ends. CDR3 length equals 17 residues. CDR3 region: CASSTTTGQRSYNEQFF. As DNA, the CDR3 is TGTGCCAGCAGTACTACGACCGGACAGAGGAGTTACAATGAGCAGTTCTTC.

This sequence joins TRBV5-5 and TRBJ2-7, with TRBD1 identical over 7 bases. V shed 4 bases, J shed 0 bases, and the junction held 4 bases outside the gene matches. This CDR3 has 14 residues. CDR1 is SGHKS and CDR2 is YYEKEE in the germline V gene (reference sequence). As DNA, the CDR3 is TGTGCCAGCAGCGATGACAGGGTCTCCTACGAGCAGTACTTC. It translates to CASSDDRVSYEQYF.

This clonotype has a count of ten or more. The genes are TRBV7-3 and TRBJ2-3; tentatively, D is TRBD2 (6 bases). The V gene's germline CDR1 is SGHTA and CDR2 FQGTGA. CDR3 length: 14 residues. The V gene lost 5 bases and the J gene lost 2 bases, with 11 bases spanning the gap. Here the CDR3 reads CASSPLDYTDTQYF. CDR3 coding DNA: TGTGCCAGCAGCCCATTGGACTACACAGATACGCAGTATTTT.